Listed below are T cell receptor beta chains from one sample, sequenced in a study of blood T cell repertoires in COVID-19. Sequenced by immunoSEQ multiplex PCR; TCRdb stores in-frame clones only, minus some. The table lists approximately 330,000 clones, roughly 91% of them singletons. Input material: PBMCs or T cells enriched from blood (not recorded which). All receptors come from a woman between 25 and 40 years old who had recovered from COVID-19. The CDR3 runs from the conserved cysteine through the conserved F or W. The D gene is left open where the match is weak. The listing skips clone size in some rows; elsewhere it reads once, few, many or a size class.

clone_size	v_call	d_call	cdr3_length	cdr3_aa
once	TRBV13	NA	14	CASSTPGGHYGYTF
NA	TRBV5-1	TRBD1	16	CASSSDGTGVNSPLHF
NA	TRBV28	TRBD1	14	CASSPGTANYGYTF
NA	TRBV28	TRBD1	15	CASSRRDRGLDEQFF
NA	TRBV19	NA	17	CASSPREAFWGTDTQYF
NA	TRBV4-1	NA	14	CASSQGRVTYEQYF
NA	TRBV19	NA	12	CASSMYNQPQHF
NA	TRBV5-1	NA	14	CASSPTGYDQPQHF
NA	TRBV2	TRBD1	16	CASRYPIRDRQETQYF
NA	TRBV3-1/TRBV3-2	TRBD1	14	CASRMGQGNGGYTF
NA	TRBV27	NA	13	CASSLRTAYEQYF
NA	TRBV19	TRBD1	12	CASSRGQDGYTF
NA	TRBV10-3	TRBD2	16	CAISELSGRSSYEQYF
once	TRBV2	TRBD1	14	CASSQGAHTGELFF
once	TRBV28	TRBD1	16	CASSFHSGTVGPGQYF
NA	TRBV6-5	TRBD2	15	CASSYFGGREGEQYF
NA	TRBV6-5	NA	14	CASSYSVSGNTIYF
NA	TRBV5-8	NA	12	CASSCRFCEAFF
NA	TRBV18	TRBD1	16	CASSSRQGNMNTEAFF
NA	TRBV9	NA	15	CASSPMARSAGELFF
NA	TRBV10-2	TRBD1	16	CASSVSTGGDNSPLHF
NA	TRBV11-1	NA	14	CASSLSAGRTEAFF
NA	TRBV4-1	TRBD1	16	CASSPVDRGQGQPQHF
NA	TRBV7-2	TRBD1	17	CASSFQNTGGKGYGYTF
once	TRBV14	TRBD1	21	CASSQGLARQGVQRDTGELFF
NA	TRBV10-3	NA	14	CAISESAGSQPQHF
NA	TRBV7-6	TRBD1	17	CASSSSGQGSTNEKLFF
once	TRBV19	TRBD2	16	CASRPAGTTKYNEQFF
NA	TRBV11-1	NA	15	CASSLDGGFSYEQYF
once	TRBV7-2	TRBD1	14	CASSAGQSNTEAFF
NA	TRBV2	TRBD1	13	CAGNRGQGYEQYF
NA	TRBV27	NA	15	CASSLGSRGRGEQYF
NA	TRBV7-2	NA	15	CASSSVGRSTDTQYF
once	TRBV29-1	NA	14	CSVDHRGAQAEAFF
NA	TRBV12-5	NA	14	CASQTSGSVNEQFF
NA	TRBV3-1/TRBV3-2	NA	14	CASSQDSAYTEAFF
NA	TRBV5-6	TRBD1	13	CASSSGTDYEQYF
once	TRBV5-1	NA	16	CASSLDEGSLNYGYTF
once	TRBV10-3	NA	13	CAISADGSGELFF
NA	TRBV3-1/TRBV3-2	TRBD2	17	CASSQAQGLANSYEQYF
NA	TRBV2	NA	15	CASSALLADKNIQYF
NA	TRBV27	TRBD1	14	CASSRQGARQPQHF
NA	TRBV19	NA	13	CASKWQINTEAFF
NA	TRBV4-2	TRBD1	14	CASSNQRDSYGYTF
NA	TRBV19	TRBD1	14	CASSVGQGADTQYF
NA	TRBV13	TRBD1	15	CASSPRTGDTNEQFF